Listed below are T cell receptor beta chains from one sample, sequenced in a study of OX40 agonist ivuxolimab in advanced cancers. The data were produced by immunoSEQ multiplex PCR, yet TCRdb's version contains in-frame clones alone and is incomplete. The sample shows under 40,000 clones, around 81% of them seen only once. Here the sequenced sample was CD4+ or CD8+ T cells sorted from blood, taken in a trial of the OX40 agonist ivuxolimab. The origin of the receptors is an adult with an advanced solid tumor such as melanoma, head and neck, liver or kidney cancer. Both conserved end residues are part of each CDR3. A D gene is named only where the DNA matches it firmly. Size values are once, few and many counts, or a class for expanded clones, and some rows have none.

14,once,NA,TRBJ2-7,TRBV7-2,CASSRSGTAYEQYF,TGTGCCAGCAGCCGATCCGGGACGGCTTACGAGCAGTACTTC
13,NA,NA,TRBJ2-3,TRBV7-8,CASSTDLTDTQYF,TGTGCCAGCAGCACGGACCTCACAGATACGCAGTATTTT
12,NA,NA,TRBJ2-3,TRBV5-1,CASSGASRDISF,TGCGCCAGCAGCGGGGCGTCCCGGGACATATCTTTT
16,NA,NA,TRBJ2-3,TRBV7-2,CASSPQGGKSTDTQYF,TGTGCCAGCAGCCCGCAAGGGGGAAAAAGCACAGATACGCAGTATTTT
14,NA,NA,TRBJ1-2,TRBV6-1,CASSEGGEDYGYTF,TGTGCCAGCAGTGAAGGGGGTGAGGACTATGGCTACACCTTC
14,NA,NA,TRBJ2-7,TRBV5-1,CASSQIDGAYEQYF,TGCGCCAGCAGCCAAATCGACGGAGCCTACGAGCAGTACTTC
15,NA,TRBD1,TRBJ2-5,TRBV7-2,CASSPTGGVWETQYF,TGTGCCAGCAGCCCGACAGGGGGGGTTTGGGAGACCCAGTACTTC
18,NA,TRBD1,TRBJ1-2,TRBV7-2,CASSPTTGAESFNYGYTF,TGTGCCAGCAGCCCTACGACAGGGGCCGAATCCTTTAACTATGGCTACACCTTC
17,NA,TRBD2,TRBJ2-3,TRBV18,CASSPPASGGAGDTQYF,TGTGCCAGCTCACCACCGGCTAGCGGGGGGGCCGGGGATACGCAGTATTTT
15,NA,NA,TRBJ1-5,TRBV23-1,CASSQLRGEDQPQHF,TGCGCCAGCAGTCAACTCAGGGGTGAGGATCAGCCCCAGCATTTT
13,once,NA,TRBJ1-2,TRBV25-1,CASSEGPNYGYTF,TGTGCCAGCAGTGAGGGTCCCAACTATGGCTACACCTTC
16,NA,TRBD1,TRBJ1-1,TRBV28,CASSLLLTGMNTEAFF,TGTGCCAGCAGTTTATTACTGACAGGGATGAACACTGAAGCTTTCTTT
17,few,TRBD2,TRBJ2-3,TRBV5-4,CASRLDGSGGSTDTQYF,TGTGCCAGCAGGCTAGACGGAAGCGGGGGATCCACAGATACGCAGTATTTT
15,few,TRBD2,TRBJ2-2,TRBV11-1,CASSFSGGAPGELFF,TGTGCCAGCAGCTTCTCGGGGGGGGCCCCCGGGGAGCTGTTTTTT
14,NA,NA,TRBJ1-1,TRBV6-5,CASSGTRMNTEAFF,TGTGCCAGCAGTGGGACGAGGATGAACACTGAAGCTTTCTTT
14,once,NA,TRBJ2-7,TRBV7-8,CASSYTGTSGEQYF,TGTGCCAGCAGCTATACAGGGACTTCTGGCGAGCAGTACTTC
16,few,NA,TRBJ2-2,TRBV14,CASSQDGGSFTGELFF,TGTGCCAGCAGCCAAGACGGCGGGTCATTCACCGGGGAGCTGTTTTTT
15,few,NA,TRBJ1-1,TRBV5-1,CASSLGTLAGTEAFF,TGCGCCAGCAGCTTGGGAACCCTCGCTGGCACTGAAGCTTTCTTT